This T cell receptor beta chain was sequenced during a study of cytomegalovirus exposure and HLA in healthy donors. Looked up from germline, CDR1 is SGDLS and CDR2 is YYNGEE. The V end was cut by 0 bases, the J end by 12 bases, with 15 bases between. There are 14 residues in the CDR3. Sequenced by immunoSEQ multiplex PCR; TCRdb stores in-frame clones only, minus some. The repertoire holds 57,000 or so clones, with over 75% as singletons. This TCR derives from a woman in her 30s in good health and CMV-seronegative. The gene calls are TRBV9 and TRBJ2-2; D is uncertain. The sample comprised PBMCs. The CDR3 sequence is CASSVGPDDTKLFF. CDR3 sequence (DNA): TGTGCCAGCAGCGTAGGGCCAGATGACACGAAGCTGTTTTTT. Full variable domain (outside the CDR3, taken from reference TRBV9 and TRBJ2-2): DSGVTQTPKHLITATGQRVTLRCSPRSGDLSVYWYQQSLDQGLQFLIQYYNGEERAKGNILERFSAQQFPDLHSELNLSSLELGDSALYFCASSVGPDDTKLFFGEGSRLTVL.